This T cell receptor (beta chain) was sequenced during a study of T cells in Graves' hyperthyroidism and ophthalmopathy. This clonotype was found a few times. First hyperthyroidism diagnosis is when the blood sample was obtained, before any ophthalmopathy symptoms. With 3 bases removed from V and 8 bases from J, the gap between germline ends came to 9 bases. CDR1 KGHDR and CDR2 SFDVKD come from the germline V gene. The CDR3 loop spans 12 amino acids. Amplification targeted TCR beta CDR3 regions from RNA transcripts. When the TCR CDR3 underwent first-round RT-PCR, the HTBI primer set was used. MiXCR, applied by TCRdb to the multiplex PCR reads, yields one record per CDR3 protein. The sample yields a few hundred thousand distinct CDR3 sequences, 15% to 17% seen once.

The sequenced sample consisted of blood. The TCR comes from a woman aged 18-30 years with Graves' hyperthyroidism that later progressed to Graves' ophthalmopathy. The J gene is TRBJ1-2, the V gene TRBV24-1; D may be TRBD1 (5 bases). The CDR3: CATSDGGRGYTF. The CDR3 coding sequence is TGTGCCACCAGTGATGGGGGAAGGGGCTACACCTTC.